These 9 T cell receptor beta chains originate from one sample sequenced in a study of post-analysis software for immune sequencing data. Study results and limitations: Patients showed TRBV5-6, TRBV5-1 and TRBV20-1 among 4 or 5 TRBV segments more frequent than in controls.

Presence of unique molecular identifiers characterized the TCR beta cDNA libraries. From the PCR reads, TCRdb called clonotypes with MiXCR, one entry per CDR3 protein. The sample consists of roughly 620,000 distinct CDR3 sequences, roughly 47% of them appearing once. These receptors have no identified antigens. Sequenced input: blood. These receptors came from a girl under 18 with multiple sclerosis.

V gene TRBV5-1 combines with J gene TRBJ2-7, with TRBD1 identical over 10 bases. The CDR3 loop spans 16 amino acids. Germline CDR1 SGHRS, CDR2 YFSETQ. The junction had 4 bases not matched to a gene; V was cut back by 0 bases and J by 1 base. The CDR3 spells CASSLEGTGASYEQYF. CDR3 DNA sequence: TGCGCCAGCAGCTTGGAGGGGACAGGGGCGTCCTACGAGCAGTACTTC.

This clonotype showed up just a few times. V and J are TRBV13 and TRBJ2-7; D might be TRBD2 (6 bases). With 6 bases removed from V and 2 bases from J, the gap between germline ends came to 17 bases. Germline lookup yields CDR1 PRHDT and CDR2 FYEKMQ (reference sequence). The CDR3 runs to 15 residues. CDR3 sequence: CASRNASARPYEQYF. As DNA, the CDR3 is TGTGCCAGCAGAAACGCTAGCGCGAGGCCCTACGAGCAGTACTTC.

This chain connects TRBV9 to TRBJ2-1; 8 bases line up with TRBD1. The CDR3 has 17 amino acids. Germline V gene sequence: CDR1 SGDLS, CDR2 YYNGEE. V lost 3 bases, J lost 1 base, and 9 bases stayed unmatched. This chain's CDR3 is CASSATGTGRSYNEQFF. For the CDR3, the DNA is TGTGCCAGCAGCGCTACGGGGACAGGAAGATCCTACAATGAGCAGTTCTTC.

The V and J genes are TRBV6-5 and TRBJ2-1; 7 bases fit TRBD1. Trimming at V came to 2 bases and at J to 7 bases, leaving 5 bases not matched to a gene. The V gene's germline CDR1 is MNHEY and CDR2 SVGAGI. This CDR3 has 14 amino acids. CDR3 protein: CASSYVPGQNEQFF. For the CDR3, the DNA is TGTGCCAGCAGTTACGTCCCGGGACAGAATGAGCAGTTCTTC.

The chain carries TRBV12-3 or TRBV12-4 and TRBJ2-3; 14 bases match TRBD2. Trimming removed 5 bases from V and 5 bases from J; junction bases left unmatched: 12. This CDR3 is 18 amino acids long. DNA of the CDR3: TGTGCCAGCAGTCCTCCGGGACTAGCGGGAGCAGCCAGAGATACGCAGTATTTT. Its protein product is CASSPPGLAGAARDTQYF.

This sequence joins TRBV10-3 and TRBJ2-5; 11 positions agree with TRBD2. The V gene's germline CDR1 is ENHRY and CDR2 SYGVKD. V dropped 3 bases and J dropped 5; count of bases not matched to a gene: 8. The length of the CDR3 is 16 residues. The CDR3 loop reads CAISDPSGRIWETQYF. CDR3 coding DNA: TGTGCCATCAGTGATCCTAGCGGGAGGATTTGGGAGACCCAGTACTTC.

J is TRBJ2-3 and V is TRBV4-2; D is unresolved. CDR3 length equals 16 residues. Germline lookup yields CDR1 LGHNA and CDR2 YNFKEQ. Trimming took 4 bases from V and 2 from J, leaving 16 bases between them. As DNA, the CDR3 is TGTGCCAGCAGCCTCTCCCGGCGGAGCAACACAGATACGCAGTATTTT. It translates to CASSLSRRSNTDTQYF.

The table lists this clonotype with a count of one. The chain recombines TRBV6-5 with TRBJ1-4; 10 bases are shared with TRBD1. This CDR3 contains 15 residues. Germline V gene sequence: CDR1 MNHEY, CDR2 SVGAGI. V shed 2 bases and J 5 bases; nucleotides not matched to a gene: 2. Here the CDR3 reads CASSYRGQGNEKLFF. The CDR3 coding sequence is TGTGCCAGCAGTTACCGGGGACAGGGGAATGAAAAACTGTTTTTT.

The V and J genes are TRBV2 and TRBJ1-5; D call uncertain. The CDR3 has 15 residues. Germline V CDR1 and CDR2: SNHLY, FYNNEI. Deletions cut 5 bases from V and 0 bases from J, with 11 bases between. Here the CDR3 reads CASSPQSSSNQPQHF. In nucleotides, the CDR3 is TGTGCCAGCAGTCCACAGAGTTCTAGCAATCAGCCCCAGCATTTT.